Sequencing of this TCR beta chain was carried out in a study of T cell responses to AZD1222 COVID-19 vaccine. Overall study results and limits: Spike-specific TCR breadth and depth went up after people got two AZD1222 doses.

The V end lost 0 bases, the J end lost 1 base, and 16 bases lay between the germline ends. This CDR3 is 17 amino acids long. Germline CDR1 MGHRA, CDR2 YSYEKL. This table comes from immunoSEQ multiplex PCR, and its TCRdb copy is limited to in-frame clones, with some not included. The sample gives some 130,000 clones, over 85% of which show up once; under 3.5% is in the top ten. As to this clone: What it recognizes is unknown.

The origin of this receptor is an adult in good health. The specimen comprised peripheral blood, sampled on day 0 of AZD1222 vaccination. The chain has TRBV4-1 and TRBJ2-7, with D perhaps TRBD2 (6 bases). The CDR3 DNA is TGCGCCAGCAGCCAAGATTTAGGCAGGGAGGATTCCTACGAGCAGTACTTC. Amino acids: CASSQDLGREDSYEQYF.